This TCR beta chain is from a study of cytomegalovirus exposure and HLA in healthy donors. At the level of the study: A preliminary data release comprised 91 million or so unique TCRs obtained from HLA-typed donors. Whole-study results and caveats: Presence/absence analyses supposed approximately even sequencing depth among donors. Cytomegalovirus association was assigned to about 150 TCR beta chains.

The PCR was carried out with 60 Vbeta primers and 13 Jbeta primers. Produced via immunoSEQ multiplex PCR; TCRdb's table is partial and in-frame only. The repertoire holds roughly 160,000 clones, with approximately 81% as singletons. This clone appeared once. What it recognizes is unknown. This TCR derives from a man aged 25-45 years in good health and CMV-seropositive. The sequenced material came from PBMCs.

CDR3 bases: TGTGCCAGCAGCTTAGGCTCCCTAGCGGGGCAATACAATGAGCAGTTCTTC. Translation gives CASSLGSLAGQYNEQFF. V is TRBV7-8 and J is TRBJ2-1; 9 bases are a match to TRBD2. The CDR3 runs to 17 residues. The ends lost 1 base at V and 4 bases at J; junction bases unmatched: 8. Germline assignment: CDR1 SGHVS and CDR2 FQNEAQ. Based on the CDR3 plus reference TRBV7-8 and TRBJ2-1, the full variable domain is GAGVSQSPRYKVAKRGQDVALRCDPISGHVSLFWYQQALGQGPEFLTYFQNEAQLDKSGLPSDRFFAERPEGSVSTLKIQRTQQEDSAVYLCASSLGSLAGQYNEQFFGPGTRLTVL.